The present T cell receptor beta chain was sequenced within a study of CD8 T cells in Susac syndrome. RNA in amounts of roughly 0.5 to 1 ug was reverse transcribed with random hexamers. TCRdb recomputed calls from the immunoSEQ multiplex PCR reads with MiXCR, one row per CDR3 protein. This table holds 190,000 or so distinct CDR3 sequences, approximately 95% found once. Germline V gives CDR1 LGHDT, CDR2 YNNKEL (reference sequence). The CDR3 covers 14 residues. V was trimmed by 4 bases and J by 1 base, leaving 10 bases between them. This TCR was recovered from a human donor with multiple sclerosis. The specimen sequenced was CD4+ T cells from PBMCs. This sequence joins TRBV3-1 and TRBJ1-1; unclear D gene. For the CDR3, the DNA is TGTGCCAGCAGCCCCCCACGATCGAACACTGAAGCTTTCTTT. This encodes CASSPPRSNTEAFF.